A selection of T cell receptor beta chains follows, all from one sample in a study of CD8 T cells in Susac syndrome. MiXCR, applied by TCRdb to the immunoSEQ multiplex PCR reads, yields one record per CDR3 protein. The sample includes 300,000 to 350,000 distinct CDR3 sequences, roughly 94% of them seen just once. The sequencing sample was made of CD4+ T cells from PBMCs. The receptors derive from a human donor with multiple sclerosis. The CDR3 runs from the conserved cysteine through the conserved F or W. A D gene is named only where the DNA matches it firmly. Clone sizes are given selectively: once, few, many, or a class where the clone is expanded.

d_gene	j_gene	v_gene	abundance	CDR3aa	CDR3nt
.	TRBJ2-1	TRBV19	.	CASRSPGNEQFF	TGTGCCAGTAGGTCCCCCGGCAATGAGCAGTTCTTC
.	TRBJ1-2	TRBV30	.	CAWSGADYGYTF	TGTGCCTGGAGTGGCGCGGATTATGGCTACACCTTC
TRBD1	TRBJ2-7	TRBV6-5	.	CASRGRDRGDEQYF	TGTGCCAGTAGAGGCCGGGACAGGGGTGACGAGCAGTACTTC
.	TRBJ2-3	TRBV5-1	.	CASSSASRGISSTDTQYF	TGCGCCAGCAGCTCCGCCTCTCGGGGGATTTCTAGCACAGATACGCAGTATTTT
.	TRBJ2-1	TRBV12-3/TRBV12-4	once	CASSSRIQSINEQFF	TGTGCCAGCAGTTCTAGAATTCAGTCAATCAATGAGCAGTTCTTC
TRBD2	TRBJ2-7	TRBV12-3/TRBV12-4	.	CASSGGRWYEQYF	TGTGCCAGCTCTGGCGGGAGGTGGTACGAGCAGTACTTC
TRBD1	TRBJ2-3	TRBV5-4	.	CASSSPTGTDTQYF	TGTGCCAGCAGCAGTCCGACAGGGACAGATACGCAGTATTTT
TRBD1	TRBJ1-6	TRBV2	.	CASSGTGGDSPLHF	TGTGCCAGCAGCGGAACAGGGGGTGATTCACCCCTCCACTTT
.	TRBJ2-5	TRBV20-1	.	CSARGGGQQETQYF	TGCAGTGCTAGAGGGGGGGGGCAACAAGAGACCCAGTACTTC
.	TRBJ1-3	TRBV6-5	.	CASRKERGDTIYF	TGTGCCAGCAGAAAGGAGAGGGGAGACACCATATATTTT
TRBD2	TRBJ2-1	TRBV29-1	once	CSAGEVAGGNEQFF	TGCAGCGCTGGCGAGGTGGCCGGGGGGAATGAGCAGTTCTTC
.	TRBJ2-2	TRBV12-3/TRBV12-4	.	CASNGISNTGELFF	TGTGCCAGCAACGGAATTTCGAACACCGGGGAGCTGTTTTTT
.	TRBJ1-1	TRBV7-2	.	CASSPLGAPTEAFF	TGTGCCAGCAGCCCCCTGGGGGCCCCGACTGAAGCTTTCTTT
.	TRBJ1-1	TRBV30	.	CAWRPLAGENEAFF	TGTGCCTGGAGACCCCTGGCAGGGGAAAACGAAGCTTTCTTT
TRBD1	TRBJ1-1	TRBV5-1	.	CASSWKGLKGQLNTEAFF	TGCGCCAGCTCATGGAAAGGGCTAAAGGGACAGCTTAACACTGAAGCTTTCTTT
.	TRBJ2-1	TRBV5-1	.	CASSTTPGRSSYNEQFF	TGCGCCAGCAGCACAACCCCTGGGCGGAGCTCCTACAATGAGCAGTTCTTC
.	TRBJ2-1	TRBV5-1	.	CASSPGTVDEQFF	TGCGCCAGCAGCCCAGGGACCGTGGATGAGCAGTTCTTC
.	TRBJ2-7	TRBV7-9	.	CASSPRGASIHEQYF	TGTGCCAGCAGCCCCCGAGGGGCGTCTATCCACGAGCAGTACTTC